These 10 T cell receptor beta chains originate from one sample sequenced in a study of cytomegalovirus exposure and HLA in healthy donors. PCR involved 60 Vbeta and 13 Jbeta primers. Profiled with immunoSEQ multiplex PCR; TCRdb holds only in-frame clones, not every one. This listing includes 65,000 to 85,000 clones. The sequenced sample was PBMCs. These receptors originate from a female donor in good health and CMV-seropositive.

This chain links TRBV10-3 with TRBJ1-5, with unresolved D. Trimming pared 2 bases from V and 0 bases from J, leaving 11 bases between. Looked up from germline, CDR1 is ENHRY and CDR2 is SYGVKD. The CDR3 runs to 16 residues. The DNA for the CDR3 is TGTGCCATCAGTGAGGGCGGCACACCTAGCAATCAGCCCCAGCATTTT. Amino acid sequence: CAISEGGTPSNQPQHF.

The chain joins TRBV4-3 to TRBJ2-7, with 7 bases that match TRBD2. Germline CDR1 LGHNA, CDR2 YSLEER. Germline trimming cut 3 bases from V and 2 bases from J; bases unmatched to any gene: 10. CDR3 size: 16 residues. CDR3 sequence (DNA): TGCGCCAGCAGCCACGATCAGGCTAGCGGCACCTACGAGCAGTACTTC. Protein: CASSHDQASGTYEQYF.

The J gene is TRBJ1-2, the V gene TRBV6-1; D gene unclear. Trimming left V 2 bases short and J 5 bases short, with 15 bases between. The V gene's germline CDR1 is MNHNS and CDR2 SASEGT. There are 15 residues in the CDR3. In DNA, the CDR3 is TGTGCCAGCAGTGAATTTTCGGGGTTTTTATATGGCTACACCTTC. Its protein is CASSEFSGFLYGYTF.

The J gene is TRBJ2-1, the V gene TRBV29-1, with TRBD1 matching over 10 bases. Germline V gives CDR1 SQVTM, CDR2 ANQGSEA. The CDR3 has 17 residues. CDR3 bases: TGCAGTAGCACCGGGACAGGGGCGATGAGCTCCTACAATGAGCAGTTCTTC. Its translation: CSSTGTGAMSSYNEQFF.

DNA for the CDR3: TGCGCCAGCAGCCACCACGGGGAGGTAACTGAAGCTTTCTTT. Translation gives CASSHHGEVTEAFF. V and J are TRBV4-1 and TRBJ1-1, with D hard to call. The CDR3 length is 14 residues. The V gene lost 3 bases and the J gene lost 5 bases, with 13 bases spanning the gap. CDR1 is MGHRA and CDR2 is YSYEKL in the germline V gene.

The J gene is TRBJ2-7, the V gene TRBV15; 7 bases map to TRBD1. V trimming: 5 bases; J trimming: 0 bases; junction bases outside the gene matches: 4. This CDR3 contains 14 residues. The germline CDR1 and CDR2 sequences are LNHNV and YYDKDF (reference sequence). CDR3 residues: CATSPRDSSYEQYF. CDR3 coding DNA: TGTGCCACCAGCCCCCGGGACAGCTCCTACGAGCAGTACTTC.

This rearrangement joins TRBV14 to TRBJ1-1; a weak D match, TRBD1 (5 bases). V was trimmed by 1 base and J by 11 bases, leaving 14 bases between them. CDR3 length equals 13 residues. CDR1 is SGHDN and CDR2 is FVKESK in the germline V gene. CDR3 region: CASSQARAGEAFF. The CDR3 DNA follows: TGTGCCAGCAGCCAAGCGAGGGCGGGGGAGGCTTTCTTT.

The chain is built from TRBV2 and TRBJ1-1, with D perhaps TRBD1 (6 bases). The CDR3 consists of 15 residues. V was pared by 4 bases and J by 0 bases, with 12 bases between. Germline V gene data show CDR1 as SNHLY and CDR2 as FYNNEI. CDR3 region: CASSVPTGMNTEAFF. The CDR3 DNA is TGTGCCAGCAGTGTTCCGACAGGAATGAACACTGAAGCTTTCTTT. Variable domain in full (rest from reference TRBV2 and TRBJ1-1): EPEVTQTPSHQVTQMGQEVILRCVPISNHLYFYWYRQILGQKVEFLVSFYNNEISEKSEIFDDQFSVERPDGSNFTLKIRSTKLEDSAMYFCASSVPTGMNTEAFFGQGTRLTVV.

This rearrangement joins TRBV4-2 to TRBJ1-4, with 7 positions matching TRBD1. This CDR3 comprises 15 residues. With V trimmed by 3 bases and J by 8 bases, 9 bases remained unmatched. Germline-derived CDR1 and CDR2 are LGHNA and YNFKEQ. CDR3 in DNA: TGTGCCAGCAGCCACCCAGACAGGGTTGAAGAAAAACTGTTTTTT. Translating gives CASSHPDRVEEKLFF.

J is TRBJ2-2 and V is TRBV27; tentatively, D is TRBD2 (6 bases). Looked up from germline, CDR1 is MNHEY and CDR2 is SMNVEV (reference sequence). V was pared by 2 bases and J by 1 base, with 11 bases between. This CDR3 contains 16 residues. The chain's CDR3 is CASSLPGTVNTGELFF. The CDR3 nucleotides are TGTGCCAGCAGTTTACCCGGGACTGTGAACACCGGGGAGCTGTTTTTT.